This note documents a single T cell receptor (beta chain) sequence. Method: immunoSEQ multiplex PCR; TCRdb's copy keeps in-frame clones and lacks some. The repertoire holds under 700,000 clones, with around 78% as singletons. The data originate from a study of shared T cell receptors in the human thymus. The sample also formed part of further work on human thymus T cells. According to that study: The thymus tissue came from resections taken during corrective heart surgery. Use of V and J genes seemed skewed within the thymic and blood repertoires.

The clonotype originates from a boy younger than two with a congenital heart defect. Source material: thymocytes.

Written as DNA, the CDR3 is TGTGCCAGCAGTTTAGGCAGTCAAGAGACCCAGTACTTC. Its translation is CASSLGSQETQYF. This chain joins TRBV27 and TRBJ2-5; D ambiguous. Germline-derived CDR1 and CDR2 are MNHEY and SMNVEV (reference sequence). V was cut by 2 bases and J by 2 bases, with 6 bases left in between. This CDR3 has 13 residues.